This record concerns one T cell receptor (beta chain) sequence. The clone's antigen remains unknown. Per-nucleotide qualities are absent, and no much larger clonotype sits a single base away. The source of the sample is a study of neurological immune-mediated disorders (dated by TCRdb to about 2019). Regarding the research as a whole: Using UMI-based sequencing, the study compared peripheral blood TCR-beta repertoires from patients with HTLV-I-associated myelopathy (HAM/TSP), patients with multiple sclerosis, and healthy controls. Of the 68 subjects in the cohort, about 15 were HAM/TSP patients, some 35 were multiple sclerosis patients, and some 20 were healthy controls. Longitudinal samples, technical triplicates and paired sorted CD4+ and CD8+ T-cell subsets, alongside PBMC samples, were included among the 106 TCR-beta libraries.

cDNA was synthesized by template-switch 5'RACE using a primer with a 10-nucleotide random unique molecular identifier that tagged each TCR transcript. Over 200 million TCR-beta sequences, covering 15-18 subjects, were produced in each sequencing run. The RNeasy kit was used for extraction of total RNA. TCR-beta VDJ regions were amplified with primers for the TCR constant region and the 5'RACE anchor, using the KAPA Real-time Library Amplification kit. A first PCR added sample indexes and Illumina adaptors, after which a second PCR increased the library yield. After purification with Ampure beads, the TCR product of roughly 650 bp was size-selected on a 2% E-gel SizeSelection system. Before pooling, library quality was checked on a Bioanalyzer, concentration was measured with Qubit, and libraries were quantified with the Kapa Library Quantification kit. Paired-end 2 x 150 bp sequencing of the libraries was performed on an Illumina HiSeq 2500. To increase sequence diversity, about 23-30% phiX was spiked into each library pool. In the source study's methods: The UMI-based MiGEC pipeline processed quality-filtered reads and removed over 80% of raw TCR sequences during error correction. VDJ genes were aligned to IMGT germline references, and each clonotype was defined by a unique CDR3 amino acid sequence together with V-J genes. Clonal expansion, Shannon diversity, and CDR3 relatedness (CalcPairwiseDistances, ClusterSamples) were evaluated with VDJtools, and phylogenetic trees were built with CLCbio workbench. A clone was classed as expanded if it had 8 or more unique UMIs, a cutoff based on coefficient-of-variation modelling across technical triplicates. TCRdb reprocessing: public reads trimmed at Q25 with fastp, clones called with MiXCR, in-frame beta chains kept. When rows share a CDR3 protein, they turn into one entry using the most common DNA and genes. The authors' filters were not applied to this entry. The sample table holds just over 30,000 distinct CDR3 sequences, of which 5.5% to 6% were seen once. The ten largest clones represent more than 2% of the sample.

The germline V and J ends show losses of 7 bases and 9 bases respectively, and no gene match explains 9 bases of the junction. The CDR3 runs 15 residues from the cysteine to the phenylalanine. Solely the CDR3 DNA is kept, with 45 bases framed from the first base. The germline V gene encodes CDR1 MDHEN and CDR2 SYDVKM. Summary of the overall study and its limitations: Across subjects, expanded clones never shared an identical CDR3 amino acid sequence, which suggests that the TCR-beta repertoires in every group were private. TCR clonal expansion was greatest in HAM/TSP patients and smallest in MS patients, who ranked below even healthy controls.

Blood bank volunteers in Maryland, USA served as the healthy controls. TCR libraries for sorted subsets were made from roughly 1 million sorted CD4+ or CD8+ T cells. PBMCs were separated from peripheral blood using Ficoll-Hypaque density gradient centrifugation and then cryopreserved in liquid nitrogen. Paired sorted CD4+ and CD8+ subsets came from healthy controls, HAM/TSP patients and MS patients. This sequence was found in a woman aged 50 to 60 in good health. The chain employs TRBV28 and TRBJ1-6; 10 central bases correspond to TRBD1. Sequencing was carried out using CD4+ T cells from blood. The nucleotides read TGTGCCAGCACCGACCGGACAGGGGGAAGTTCACCCCTCCACTTT. Its coded protein is CASTDRTGGSSPLHF.